The present T cell receptor (beta chain) was sequenced within a study of PD-1 blockade in classical Hodgkin lymphoma. The V gene end was trimmed by 0 bases and the J gene end by 7 bases; junction bases not matched to a gene: 17. The CDR3 has 18 amino acids. Germline loops: CDR1 LNHNV, CDR2 YYDKDF (reference sequence). TCRdb keeps only in-frame clones here, not all; method: immunoSEQ multiplex PCR. The profile covers about 23,000 clones, with roughly two thirds appearing a single time and 17% taken by the ten largest. The patients all showed relapse after autologous stem cell transplantation, while their brentuximab vedotin exposure varied.

The sequence came from a human donor with classical Hodgkin lymphoma. The gene calls are TRBV15 and TRBJ1-2; TRBD1 aligns across 7 bases. This sample comprised peripheral blood mononuclear cells (PBMCs), obtained at baseline. The DNA for the CDR3 is TGTGCCACCAGCAGAGATCACTTGGGCAGGGGGGGTGCTCGTGGCTACACCTTC. The encoded protein is CATSRDHLGRGGARGYTF.